This T cell receptor (beta chain) was identified in a study of T cells in Graves' hyperthyroidism and ophthalmopathy. Patients between 18 and 65 years old had hyperthyroidism, newly diagnosed and lasting under 2 months. This clonotype was picked up many times. Amplified TCR beta CDR3 regions came from RNA transcripts. The study used the HTBI primer set for a first-round RT-PCR of the TCR CDR3. Each CDR3 protein gets one entry after TCRdb re-called the multiplex PCR reads with MiXCR. The table shows fewer than 550,000 distinct CDR3 sequences, with 15% to 18% occurring only once. CDR1 is SGHTA, CDR2 FQGNSA, per germline. Trimming removed 8 bases at V and 1 base at J, with 10 bases between. CDR3 length: 13 residues.

J is TRBJ2-3 and V is TRBV7-2; D might be TRBD2 (5 bases). Sequenced: blood. The clonotype comes from a woman aged 18-30 years with Graves' hyperthyroidism. The CDR3 region is CASGSGGTDTQYF. The CDR3, as DNA: TGTGCCAGCGGGTCCGGGGGCACAGATACGCAGTATTTT.